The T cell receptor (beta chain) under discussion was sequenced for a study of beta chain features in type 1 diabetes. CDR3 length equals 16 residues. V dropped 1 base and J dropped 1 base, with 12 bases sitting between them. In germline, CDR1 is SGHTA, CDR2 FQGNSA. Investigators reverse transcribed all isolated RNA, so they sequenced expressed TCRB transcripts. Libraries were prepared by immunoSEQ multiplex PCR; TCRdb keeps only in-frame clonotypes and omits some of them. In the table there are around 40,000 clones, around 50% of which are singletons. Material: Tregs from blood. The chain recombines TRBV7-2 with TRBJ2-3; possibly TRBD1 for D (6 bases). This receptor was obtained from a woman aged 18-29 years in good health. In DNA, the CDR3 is TGTGCCAGCAGCTTAGTGGGGGCTCGCGGCACAGATACGCAGTATTTT. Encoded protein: CASSLVGARGTDTQYF.